This TCR beta chain was observed in a study of T cells in Graves' hyperthyroidism and ophthalmopathy. This clonotype was seen only a few times. The CDR3 runs 14 residues. Trimming left V 5 bases short and J 6 bases short, with 14 bases between. Germline values: CDR1 SSHAT, CDR2 FNYEAQ (reference sequence). TCR beta CDR3 sequences were amplified from RNA transcripts. HTBI primers were employed in a first-round RT-PCR of the TCR CDR3. TCRdb itself ran the multiplex PCR reads through MiXCR, one entry per CDR3 protein. The repertoire includes more than 500,000 distinct CDR3 sequences, 15% to 20% of them detected once, and 25% to 35% sits in the top ten.

The gene calls are TRBV7-7 and TRBJ2-1; D perhaps matches TRBD1 (6 bases). The origin of this receptor is a woman younger than 45 with Graves' ophthalmopathy. The sequencing input was blood. The CDR3 DNA is TGTGCCAGCAGCCACCAGGGGTCGGGCAATGAGCAGTTCTTC. Its translation: CASSHQGSGNEQFF.